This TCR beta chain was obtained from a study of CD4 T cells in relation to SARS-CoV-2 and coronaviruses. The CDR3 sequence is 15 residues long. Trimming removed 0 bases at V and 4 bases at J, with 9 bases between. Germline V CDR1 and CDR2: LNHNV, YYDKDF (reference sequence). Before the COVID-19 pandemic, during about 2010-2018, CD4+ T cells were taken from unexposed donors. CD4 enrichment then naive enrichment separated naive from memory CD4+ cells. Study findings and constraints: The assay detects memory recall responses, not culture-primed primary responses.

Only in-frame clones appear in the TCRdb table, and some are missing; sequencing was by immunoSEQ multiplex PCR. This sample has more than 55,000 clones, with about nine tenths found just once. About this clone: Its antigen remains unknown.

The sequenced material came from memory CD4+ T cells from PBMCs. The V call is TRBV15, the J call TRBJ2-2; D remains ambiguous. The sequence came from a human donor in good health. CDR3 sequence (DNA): TGTGCCACCAGCAGAGATTTACCAGGCACCGGGGAGCTGTTTTTT. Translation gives CATSRDLPGTGELFF.